These 24 T cell receptor beta chains share one sample of origin, sequenced in a study of T cells in Graves' hyperthyroidism and ophthalmopathy. Amplification yielded TCR beta CDR3 regions, with RNA transcripts as the source. HTBI primers were the set used in a first-round RT-PCR of the TCR CDR3. TCRdb reprocessed the multiplex PCR reads with MiXCR, giving one entry per CDR3 protein. The repertoire holds 700,000 or so distinct CDR3 sequences, with approximately 15% as singletons. The sample was blood. The origin of the receptors is a woman aged 50 to 60 with Graves' ophthalmopathy.

This clonotype has only a few counts. The V call is TRBV11-3, the J call TRBJ2-7; D remains unclear. CDR3 length: 16 amino acids. Trimming pared 0 bases from V and 0 bases from J, leaving 12 bases between. Looked up from germline, CDR1 is SGHNT and CDR2 is YENEEA. CDR3 residues: CASSLDSTQSSYEQYF. In DNA, the CDR3 is TGTGCCAGCAGCTTAGATTCGACACAAAGCTCCTACGAGCAGTACTTC.

V gene TRBV27 combines with J gene TRBJ2-7, with D possibly matching TRBD1 (6 bases). Trimming shortened V by 4 bases and J by 3 bases, and 19 bases separated the two germline ends. The CDR3 length is 16 residues. Germline CDR1 and CDR2: MNHEY and SMNVEV (reference sequence). As DNA, the CDR3 is TGTGCCAGCAGTTCCTACAGTTCCGGACAGTTCTACGAGCAGTACTTC. Translation gives CASSSYSSGQFYEQYF.

This clonotype was found a few times. The rearrangement joins TRBV10-3 to TRBJ2-7; 13 nucleotides agree with TRBD2. Unmatched junction bases numbered 1, after V lost 0 bases and J lost 8 bases. This CDR3 has 14 residues. Germline V gene lookup returns CDR1 ENHRY and CDR2 SYGVKD. DNA for the CDR3: TGTGCCATCAGTGAGTCGGGGACTAGCGGGAAGCAGTACTTC. Encoded protein: CAISESGTSGKQYF.

This clonotype was found a few times. It may be a read error: a sequence one base away is much more abundant. The chain employs TRBV6-1 and TRBJ1-1; a weak D match, TRBD1 (6 bases). This CDR3 region has 13 residues. V dropped 5 bases and J dropped 6 bases, with 13 bases sitting between them. CDR1 is MNHNS, CDR2 SASEGT, per germline. The CDR3 loop is CASSLGGLPEAFF. For the CDR3, the DNA is TGTGCCAGCAGTCTAGGGGGGTTGCCTGAAGCTTTCTTT.

There are many counts of this clonotype. CDR3 residues: CASTDGRASGRLYNEQFF. The CDR3 region has the DNA TGTGCCAGCACCGACGGTAGGGCTAGCGGGAGGCTCTACAATGAGCAGTTCTTC. This chain uses TRBV28 with TRBJ2-1; 11 nucleotides agree with TRBD2. This CDR3 comprises 18 residues. Germline CDR1 and CDR2: MDHEN and SYDVKM. V shed 7 bases and J 3 bases; nucleotides not matched to a gene: 14.

The chain links TRBV4-2 to TRBJ2-5, with no clear D. The V gene lost 0 bases and the J gene lost 1 base, with 15 bases spanning the gap. The CDR3 sequence is 17 residues long. Germline CDR1 LGHNA, CDR2 YNFKEQ. CDR3 in DNA: TGTGCCAGCAGCCAAGATCCAATGCGACAATCCCAAGAGACCCAGTACTTC. Amino acids: CASSQDPMRQSQETQYF.

This clonotype was detected many times. CDR3 nucleotide sequence: TGTGCCACTATGCTGACAGGGAACACTGAAGCTTTCTTT. Translation: CATMLTGNTEAFF. This chain links TRBV12-3 or TRBV12-4 with TRBJ1-1, with D maybe TRBD1 (6 bases). The V gene lost 10 bases and the J gene lost 1 base, with 13 bases spanning the gap. The CDR3 has 13 amino acids.

This clonotype has at least ten counts. This chain joins TRBV11-2 and TRBJ2-7; no reliable D call. This CDR3 is built from 20 residues. CDR1 and CDR2 from the germline V gene are SGHAT and FQNNGV. The V end was cut by 6 bases, the J end by 6 bases, with 36 bases between. The CDR3: CASSHIMGLVETPRWGEQYF. CDR3 DNA sequence: TGTGCCAGCAGTCATATAATGGGCCTAGTTGAGACTCCACGTTGGGGCGAGCAGTACTTC.

This clonotype was detected only a few times. The J gene is TRBJ2-1, the V gene TRBV7-2; D might be TRBD2 (6 bases). The CDR3 is 13 amino acids. Trimming took 8 bases from V and 5 from J, leaving 13 bases between them. Germline CDR1 and CDR2: SGHTA and FQGNSA. The CDR3 DNA reads as TGTGCCAGCCGCCGGGGCGGGGACAATGAGCAGTTCTTC. Its translation: CASRRGGDNEQFF.

The chain recombines TRBV5-5 with TRBJ2-3, with 7 bases fitting TRBD1. The CDR3 totals 15 residues. J lost 2 bases, V lost 5 bases, and 8 bases had no gene match. The germline V gene encodes CDR1 SGHKS and CDR2 YYEKEE (reference sequence). The CDR3 DNA reads TGTGCCAGCAGACCTGGACAGGAGCCCACAGATACGCAGTATTTT. Protein sequence: CASRPGQEPTDTQYF.

This clonotype was counted at least ten times. The CDR3 DNA reads as TGTGCCAGCAGCGTAGTTGACAGGGGAGACGAGCAGTACTTC. Protein product: CASSVVDRGDEQYF. The chain combines TRBV9 with TRBJ2-7, with 8 bases identical to TRBD1. Germline CDR1 is SGDLS and CDR2 is YYNGEE. V shed 0 bases, J shed 5 bases, and the junction held 4 bases outside the gene matches. The CDR3 loop spans 14 amino acids. The full variable domain, completed using reference TRBV9 and TRBJ2-7, is DSGVTQTPKHLITATGQRVTLRCSPRSGDLSVYWYQQSLDQGLQFLIQYYNGEERAKGNILERFSAQQFPDLHSELNLSSLELGDSALYFCASSVVDRGDEQYFGPGTRLTVT.

In its sample, this clonotype was seen many times. The chain couples TRBV5-1 to TRBJ2-1; TRBD1 is a possible D gene (6 bases). The germline V gene encodes CDR1 SGHRS and CDR2 YFSETQ. CDR3 length: 14 amino acids. Trimming took 3 bases from V and 0 from J, leaving 7 bases between them. The CDR3 DNA sequence: TGCGCCAGCAGCTCGGACAGCTCCTACAATGAGCAGTTCTTC. It specifies CASSSDSSYNEQFF.

This clonotype has at least ten counts. The gene calls are TRBV30 and TRBJ2-4; 8 bases align to TRBD1. This CDR3 is built from 17 residues. Trimming at V came to 2 bases and at J to 0 bases, leaving 9 bases not matched to a gene. Per germline, CDR1 GTSNPN and CDR2 SVGIG (reference sequence). The CDR3 loop reads CAWSRKDRGLAKNIQYF. CDR3 bases: TGTGCCTGGAGTCGAAAAGACAGGGGCTTAGCCAAAAACATTCAGTACTTC. Drawing the rest from reference TRBV30 and TRBJ2-4, the complete variable domain is SQTIHQWPATLVQPVGSPLSLECTVEGTSNPNLYWYRQAAGRGLQLLFYSVGIGQISSEVPQNLSASRPQDRQFILSSKKLLLSDSGFYLCAWSRKDRGLAKNIQYFGAGTRLSVL.

This clonotype was found many times. The chain's CDR3 is CATVSGDKFTDTQYF. The CDR3 DNA reads TGTGCCACCGTCTCAGGGGACAAATTCACAGATACGCAGTATTTT. J is TRBJ2-3 and V is TRBV28, with D possibly matching TRBD1 (6 bases). CDR1 MDHEN and CDR2 SYDVKM come from the germline V gene. The V end lost 10 bases, the J end lost 2 bases, and 19 bases lay between the germline ends. This CDR3 comprises 15 residues.

A few counts support this clonotype. This chain links TRBV9 with TRBJ2-3, with D hard to call. Germline lookup yields CDR1 SGDLS and CDR2 YYNGEE. CDR3 size: 15 residues. V lost 0 bases to trimming and J lost 4 bases, with 12 bases between them. In nucleotides, the CDR3 is TGTGCCAGCAGCGTAGATCCAACTCCCGCAGATACGCAGTATTTT. Protein product: CASSVDPTPADTQYF.

The V gene is TRBV28, the J gene TRBJ2-2; the D is unclear. CDR1 is MDHEN and CDR2 is SYDVKM in the germline V gene. The CDR3 runs 12 residues. V was trimmed by 6 bases and J by 6 bases, leaving 8 bases between them. DNA of the CDR3: TGTGCCAGCAGAAGTGATGCCGGGGAGCTGTTTTTT. Translation gives CASRSDAGELFF.

The J gene is TRBJ1-5, the V gene TRBV15; D call uncertain. CDR3 length: 13 residues. Germline lookup yields CDR1 LNHNV and CDR2 YYDKDF (reference sequence). Deletions cut 0 bases from V and 9 bases from J, with 9 bases between. CDR3 sequence (DNA): TGTGCCACCAGCAGAGATTACCATCGGCCCCAGCATTTT. Its translation: CATSRDYHRPQHF. Combining the CDR3 with reference TRBV15 and TRBJ1-5 gives the whole variable domain DAMVIQNPRYQVTQFGKPVTLSCSQTLNHNVMYWYQQKSSQAPKLLFHYYDKDFNNEADTPDNFQSRRPNTSFCFLDIRSPGLGDTAMYLCATSRDYHRPQHFGDGTRLSIL.

This clonotype was recorded at least ten times. The chain carries TRBV10-3 and TRBJ1-1; no reliable D call. This CDR3 is 14 amino acids long. The V and J ends lost 3 bases and 2 bases respectively, with 10 bases between them. Germline CDR1 ENHRY, CDR2 SYGVKD. DNA of the CDR3: TGTGCCATCAGTGACACGGGGAGAAACACTGAAGCTTTCTTT. It encodes CAISDTGRNTEAFF.

This clonotype was seen ten or more times. The V call is TRBV4-3, the J call TRBJ2-3; tentatively, D is TRBD1 (5 bases). V was pared by 5 bases and J by 2 bases, with 8 bases between. CDR1 is LGHNA, CDR2 YSLEER, per germline. This CDR3 spans 13 amino acids. In DNA form, the CDR3 reads TGCGCCAGCAGCAGGGGCATCACAGATACGCAGTATTTT. This gives the protein CASSRGITDTQYF.

In this sample, this clonotype turned up many times. The genes are TRBV7-9 and TRBJ2-7; D remains unclear. V was clipped by 1 base and J by 2 bases, with 6 bases between them. Germline V gene lookup returns CDR1 SEHNR and CDR2 FQNEAQ (reference sequence). The CDR3 length is 13 residues. Here the CDR3 DNA reads TGTGCCAGCAGCTTAGTGGCTCCCTACGAGCAGTACTTC. Its protein product is CASSLVAPYEQYF. Based on the CDR3 plus reference TRBV7-9 and TRBJ2-7, the full variable domain is DTGVSQNPRHKITKRGQNVTFRCDPISEHNRLYWYRQTLGQGPEFLTYFQNEAQLEKSRLLSDRFSAERPKGSFSTLEIQRTEQGDSAMYLCASSLVAPYEQYFGPGTRLTVT.

This clonotype was detected ten times or more. The chain employs TRBV12-3 or TRBV12-4 and TRBJ2-2; D may be TRBD2 (5 bases). Between the trimmed V and J ends, which lost 6 bases and 6 bases, there was a span of 11 bases. The CDR3 runs to 13 residues. DNA for the CDR3: TGTGCCAGCAGCCGGGATCCAGCCGGGGAGCTGTTTTTT. It encodes CASSRDPAGELFF.

The rearrangement links TRBV4-3 to TRBJ2-1, with TRBD1 identical over 8 bases. Germline CDR1 reads LGHNA; CDR2 reads YSLEER. After removal of 4 bases from V and 8 bases from J, the junction contained 10 bases not matched to a gene. The CDR3 runs to 15 residues. This chain's CDR3 is CASSLRTGTKDEQFF. The CDR3 region has the DNA TGCGCCAGCAGCCTGAGGACAGGGACCAAAGATGAGCAGTTCTTC.

This clonotype occurred many times. This chain uses TRBV6-1 with TRBJ1-5; 11 bases are shared with TRBD1. Germline trimming cut 5 bases from V and 6 bases from J; bases unmatched to any gene: 6. The germline gives CDR1 MNHNS, CDR2 SASEGT. The CDR3 runs 15 residues. The CDR3 nucleotides are TGTGCCAGCAGTCAGGGACAGGGGGACGGTCAGCCCCAGCATTTT. Amino acid sequence: CASSQGQGDGQPQHF.

This clonotype showed up just a few times. This rearrangement joins TRBV15 to TRBJ1-2; D is perhaps TRBD1 (5 bases). The CDR3 contains 13 residues. The V gene's germline CDR1 is LNHNV and CDR2 YYDKDF (reference sequence). The V end was cut by 2 bases, the J end by 14 bases, with 18 bases between. CDR3 protein: CATSRPGAGPVTF. The CDR3 nucleotides read TGTGCCACCAGCAGACCCGGCGCAGGGCCTGTTACCTTC.